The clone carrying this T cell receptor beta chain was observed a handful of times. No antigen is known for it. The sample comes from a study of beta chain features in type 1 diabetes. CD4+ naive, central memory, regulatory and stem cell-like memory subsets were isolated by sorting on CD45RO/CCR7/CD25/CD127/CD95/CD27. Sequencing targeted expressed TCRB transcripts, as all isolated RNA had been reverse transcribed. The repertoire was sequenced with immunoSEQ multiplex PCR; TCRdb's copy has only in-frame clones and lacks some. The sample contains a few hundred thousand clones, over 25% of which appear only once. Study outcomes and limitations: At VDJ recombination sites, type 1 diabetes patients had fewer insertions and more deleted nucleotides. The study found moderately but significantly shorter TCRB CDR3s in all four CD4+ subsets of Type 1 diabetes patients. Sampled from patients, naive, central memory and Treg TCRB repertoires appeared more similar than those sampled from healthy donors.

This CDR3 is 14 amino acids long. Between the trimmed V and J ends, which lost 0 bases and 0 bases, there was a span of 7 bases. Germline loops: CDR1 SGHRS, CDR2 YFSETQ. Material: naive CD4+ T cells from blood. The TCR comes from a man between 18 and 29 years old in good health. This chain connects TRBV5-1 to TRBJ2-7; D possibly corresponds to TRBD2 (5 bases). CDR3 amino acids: CASSLDGNSYEQYF. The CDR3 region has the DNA TGCGCCAGCAGCTTGGACGGGAACTCCTACGAGCAGTACTTC. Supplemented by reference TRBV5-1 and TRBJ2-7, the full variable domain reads KAGVTQTPRYLIKTRGQQVTLSCSPISGHRSVSWYQQTPGQGLQFLFEYFSETQRNKGNFPGRFSGRQFSNSRSEMNVSTLELGDSALYLCASSLDGNSYEQYFGPGTRLTVT.